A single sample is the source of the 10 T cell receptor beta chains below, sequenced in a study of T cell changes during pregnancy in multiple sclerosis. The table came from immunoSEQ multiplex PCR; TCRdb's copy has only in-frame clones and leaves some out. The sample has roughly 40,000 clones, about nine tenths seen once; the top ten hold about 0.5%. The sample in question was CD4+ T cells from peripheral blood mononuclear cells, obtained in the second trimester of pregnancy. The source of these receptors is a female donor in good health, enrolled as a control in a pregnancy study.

For the CDR3, the DNA is TGTGCCACCAGCAGAGATGTTATGGGGGTAACAGGGCACTACGAGCAGTACTTC. Protein sequence: CATSRDVMGVTGHYEQYF. This rearrangement joins TRBV15 to TRBJ2-5; a weak D match, TRBD1 (6 bases). Near its end, the DNA agrees better with TRBJ2-7, so the J call may be wrong. The germline V gene encodes CDR1 LNHNV and CDR2 YYDKDF (reference sequence). This CDR3 is built from 18 residues.

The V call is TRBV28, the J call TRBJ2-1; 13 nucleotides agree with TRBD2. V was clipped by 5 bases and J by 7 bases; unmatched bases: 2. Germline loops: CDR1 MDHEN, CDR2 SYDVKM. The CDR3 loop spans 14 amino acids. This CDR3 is CASSLTSGRNEQFF. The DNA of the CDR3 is TGTGCCAGCAGTCTGACTAGCGGGAGGAATGAGCAGTTCTTC.

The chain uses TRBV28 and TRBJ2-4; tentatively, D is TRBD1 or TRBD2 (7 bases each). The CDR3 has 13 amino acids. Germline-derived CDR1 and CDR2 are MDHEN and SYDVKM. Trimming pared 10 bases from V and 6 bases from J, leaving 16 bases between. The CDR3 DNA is TGTGCCATCAGGGGGGGGTCGGGAAACATTCAGTACTTC. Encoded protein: CAIRGGSGNIQYF. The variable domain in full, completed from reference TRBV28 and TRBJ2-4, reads DVKVTQSSRYLVKRTGEKVFLECVQDMDHENMFWYRQDPGLGLRLIYFSYDVKMKEKGDIPEGYSVSREKKERFSLILESASTNQTSMYLCAIRGGSGNIQYFGAGTRLSVL.

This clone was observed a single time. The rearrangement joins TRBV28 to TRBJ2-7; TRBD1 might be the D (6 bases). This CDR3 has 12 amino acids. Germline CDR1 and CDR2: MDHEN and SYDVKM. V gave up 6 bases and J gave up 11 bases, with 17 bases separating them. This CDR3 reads CASSDYQGPKYF. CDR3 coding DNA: TGTGCCAGCAGCGATTACCAGGGGCCGAAGTACTTC.

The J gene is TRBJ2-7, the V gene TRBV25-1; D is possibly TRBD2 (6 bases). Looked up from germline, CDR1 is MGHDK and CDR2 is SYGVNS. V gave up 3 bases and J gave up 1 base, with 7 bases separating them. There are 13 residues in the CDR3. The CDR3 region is CASSDRGSYEQYF. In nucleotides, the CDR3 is TGTGCCAGCAGTGACCGGGGGTCCTACGAGCAGTACTTC.

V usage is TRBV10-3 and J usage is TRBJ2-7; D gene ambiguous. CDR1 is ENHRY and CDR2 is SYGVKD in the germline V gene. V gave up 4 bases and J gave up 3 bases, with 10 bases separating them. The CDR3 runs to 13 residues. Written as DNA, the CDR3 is TGTGCCATCAGTGCGGAGAGGAGCTACGAGCAGTACTTC. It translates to CAISAERSYEQYF.

CDR3 sequence reads: CASSVLGLAADTQYF. In DNA form, the CDR3 reads TGTGCCAGCAGTGTCCTCGGACTGGCGGCAGATACGCAGTATTTT. V and J are TRBV2 and TRBJ2-3; tentatively, D is TRBD2 (5 bases). V was cut by 4 bases and J by 4 bases, with 15 bases left in between. The CDR3 has 15 amino acids. Per the germline V gene, CDR1 is SNHLY and CDR2 is FYNNEI.

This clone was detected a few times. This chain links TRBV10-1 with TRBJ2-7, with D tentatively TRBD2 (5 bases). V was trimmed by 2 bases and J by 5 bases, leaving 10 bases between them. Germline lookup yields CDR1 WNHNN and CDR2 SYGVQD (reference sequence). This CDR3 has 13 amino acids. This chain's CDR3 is CASSERLRDEQYF. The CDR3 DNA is TGCGCCAGCAGTGAGCGGTTGAGGGACGAGCAGTACTTC.

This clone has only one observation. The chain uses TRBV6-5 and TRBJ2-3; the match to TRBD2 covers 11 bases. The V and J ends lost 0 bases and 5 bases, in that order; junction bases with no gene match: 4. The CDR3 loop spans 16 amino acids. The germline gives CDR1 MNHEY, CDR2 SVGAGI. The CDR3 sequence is CASSYSLAGGKDTQYF. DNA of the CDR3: TGTGCCAGCAGTTACTCTTTAGCGGGGGGGAAAGATACGCAGTATTTT.

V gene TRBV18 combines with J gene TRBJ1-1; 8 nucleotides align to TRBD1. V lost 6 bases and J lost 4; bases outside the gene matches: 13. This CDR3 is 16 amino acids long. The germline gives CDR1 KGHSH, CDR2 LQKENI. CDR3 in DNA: TGTGCCAGCTCCCTAGGGGGCTTAACAGGGGGCACTGAAGCTTTCTTT. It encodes CASSLGGLTGGTEAFF. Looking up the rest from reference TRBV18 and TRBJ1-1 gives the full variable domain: NAGVMQNPRHLVRRRGQEARLRCSPMKGHSHVYWYRQLPEEGLKFMVYLQKENIIDESGMPKERFSAEFPKEGPSILRIQQVVRGDSAAYFCASSLGGLTGGTEAFFGQGTRLTVV.